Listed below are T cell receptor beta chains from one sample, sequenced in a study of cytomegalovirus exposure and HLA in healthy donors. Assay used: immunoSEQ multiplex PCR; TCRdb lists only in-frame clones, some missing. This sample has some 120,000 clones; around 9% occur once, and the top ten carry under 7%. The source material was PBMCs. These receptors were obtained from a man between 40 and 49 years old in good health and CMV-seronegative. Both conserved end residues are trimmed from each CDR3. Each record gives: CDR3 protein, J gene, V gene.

CDR3 protein: ASSEASGQGRQY
J gene: TRBJ2-7
V gene: TRBV2

CDR3 protein: ASSGTSGAANTGELF
J gene: TRBJ2-2
V gene: TRBV11-3

CDR3 protein: ASSLAGGHILLVDEQF
J gene: TRBJ2-1
V gene: TRBV11-3

CDR3 protein: ASSLSGGLYNEQF
J gene: TRBJ2-1
V gene: TRBV6-5

CDR3 protein: ASSAKGVGTYEQY
J gene: TRBJ2-7
V gene: TRBV2

CDR3 protein: ASSLYSSYNSPLH
J gene: TRBJ1-6
V gene: TRBV7-8

CDR3 protein: ASSSPDSFNQPQH
J gene: TRBJ1-5
V gene: TRBV28

CDR3 protein: ASSLTGSNTGELF
J gene: TRBJ2-2
V gene: TRBV5-1

CDR3 protein: ASSADRGADTQY
J gene: TRBJ2-3
V gene: TRBV6-1

CDR3 protein: ASSPTGGPYGYT
J gene: TRBJ1-2
V gene: TRBV5-1

CDR3 protein: ASSVDNSRTDTQY
J gene: TRBJ2-3
V gene: TRBV9

CDR3 protein: ASGLALGGPSYEQY
J gene: TRBJ2-7
V gene: TRBV12-5

CDR3 protein: ASSLVTTGEQY
J gene: TRBJ2-7
V gene: TRBV5-1

CDR3 protein: ASSPGTSGGSSYNEQF
J gene: TRBJ2-1
V gene: TRBV7-9

CDR3 protein: ASSSTRGRRSEAF
J gene: TRBJ1-1
V gene: TRBV7-2

CDR3 protein: ASSSGTSGGAGEQF
J gene: TRBJ2-1
V gene: TRBV5-1

CDR3 protein: ASSLATSGGVNEQF
J gene: TRBJ2-1
V gene: TRBV7-7

CDR3 protein: ASRSLSYNSPLH
J gene: TRBJ1-6
V gene: TRBV6-1

CDR3 protein: ASSEALDRGSIQY
J gene: TRBJ2-4
V gene: TRBV6-1

CDR3 protein: ASSYSRFRGNQPQH
J gene: TRBJ1-5
V gene: TRBV6-5

CDR3 protein: ASSLGDTGDANTEAF
J gene: TRBJ1-1
V gene: TRBV7-6

CDR3 protein: ASSRSGDSYNEQF
J gene: TRBJ2-1
V gene: TRBV6-5

CDR3 protein: ASSPKIAPSGSQETQY
J gene: TRBJ2-5
V gene: TRBV7-2

CDR3 protein: RAGGMNTEAF
J gene: TRBJ1-1
V gene: TRBV29-1

CDR3 protein: ASSEDWAGEQY
J gene: TRBJ2-7
V gene: TRBV2

CDR3 protein: ASSLPGDNEQF
J gene: TRBJ2-1
V gene: TRBV28

CDR3 protein: ASSSSGKVVYGYT
J gene: TRBJ1-2
V gene: TRBV7-9

CDR3 protein: ASLGAPNTEAF
J gene: TRBJ1-1
V gene: TRBV7-9

CDR3 protein: ASSLQAGATGELF
J gene: TRBJ2-2
V gene: TRBV7-2

CDR3 protein: ATRDTLSNQPQN
J gene: TRBJ1-5
V gene: TRBV6-1

CDR3 protein: ASSPQFLSGNTIY
J gene: TRBJ1-3
V gene: TRBV27

CDR3 protein: ACRLQGRSYNEQF
J gene: TRBJ2-1
V gene: TRBV30

CDR3 protein: ASKGGDNQPQH
J gene: TRBJ1-5
V gene: TRBV15

CDR3 protein: ASSRPTGATNEKLF
J gene: TRBJ1-4
V gene: TRBV7-9

CDR3 protein: ASSSTDRGVGQPQH
J gene: TRBJ1-5
V gene: TRBV19

CDR3 protein: ASGGLGANVLT
J gene: TRBJ2-6
V gene: TRBV6-6

CDR3 protein: ASSYTGANTEAF
J gene: TRBJ1-1
V gene: TRBV5-1

CDR3 protein: ASREGQGGSPLH
J gene: TRBJ1-6
V gene: TRBV6-1

CDR3 protein: ASSEEQSSYEQY
J gene: TRBJ2-7
V gene: TRBV6-1

CDR3 protein: ASSLVGTDYSNQPQH
J gene: TRBJ1-5
V gene: TRBV7-2

CDR3 protein: ASTLQGVTSPLH
J gene: TRBJ1-6
V gene: TRBV5-4

CDR3 protein: ASSLETVNYGYT
J gene: TRBJ1-2
V gene: TRBV5-5

CDR3 protein: ASSSTRDSGQPQH
J gene: TRBJ1-5
V gene: TRBV2

CDR3 protein: ASSRGTPPYTEAF
J gene: TRBJ1-1
V gene: TRBV7-8

CDR3 protein: ASSPLLGQGSGYEQF
J gene: TRBJ2-1
V gene: TRBV19

CDR3 protein: ASSLGRGGYGYT
J gene: TRBJ1-2
V gene: TRBV11-2